The sequence of this T cell receptor (beta chain) was determined in a study of blood T cell repertoires in COVID-19 (dated by TCRdb to 2019 to 2021). Regarding the study in general: Samples from collaborators originated in the United States, Italy and Spain and spanned both the acute and convalescent phases of COVID-19. The prospective study material was composed of cDNA or gDNA derived from T cells, B-cell-depleted T cells, or PBMCs. Deeply sampled blood TCRbeta repertoires from subjects exposed to, actively infected with, or recovered from COVID-19 were included in the dataset. A freely available public database, intended as a resource for researchers studying the immune response to SARS-CoV-2, is where the repertoires were released. Samples were obtained from the ongoing ImmuneRACE study (first 160 participants) and from roughly 1,300 subjects provided by 6 global collaborators. The sample metadata nearly always contained a de-identified subject ID, COVID-19 status, age in years and sex. Where HLA class I and class II types were available, the types were taken from metadata supplied by the sample provider, not from assay-based typing. Paper-wide results and their limitations: The quantity of clinical and demographic metadata differed by source and by participant and was supplied without curation.

Each collaborating institution followed its own protocols to collect whole blood in K2EDTA tubes. For TCRbeta analysis, collaborators shipped samples as frozen whole blood, isolated PBMCs, or DNA extracted from either of those sample types. As concerns this clone: No cognate antigen has been identified for it. Per-base quality was not reported, and no clone a single base away is much larger than it.

TCRbeta CDR3 regions were amplified from genomic DNA by means of the immunoSEQ Assay, a bias-controlled multiplex PCR. For the original study's pipeline: The number of nucleated cells in each sample was estimated from the amplification of reference gene primers within the assay. Sequence reads were collapsed and filtered to measure the absolute abundance of every unique TCRbeta CDR3 rearrangement. For each sample, productive Simpson clonality was calculated as the square root of Simpson's diversity index over productive rearrangements. Entries here come from immuneACCESS through TCRdb and include only in-frame sequences with V and J called. Some clones fail to appear in such tables; in the studies checked, an unresolved V gene covers under half of the shortfall, and the cause of the remainder is unknown. V and J calls and clone size are given by that table; D and trimming were obtained from the DNA. The sample table contains approximately 99,000 clones; only one count was recorded for over 75% of them. About 4% of the sample comes from the top ten.

From the germline V gene (reference sequence), CDR1 is SGHNT and CDR2 is YYREEE. V lost 4 bases and J lost 6 bases; the stretch between them is 19 bases long. From its cysteine to its phenylalanine, the CDR3 spans 15 amino acids. CDR3 DNA only is kept here, 45 bases in frame from base 1. This TCR was recovered from a woman aged 70-85 years with acute or convalescent COVID-19. The chain couples TRBV5-4 to TRBJ1-1; no confident D gene assignment can be made. The sequenced sample consisted of peripheral blood. The CDR3 reads as follows: CASSERLGGSPEAFF. The bases are TGTGCCAGCAGCGAACGACTAGGAGGGAGTCCTGAAGCTTTCTTT.